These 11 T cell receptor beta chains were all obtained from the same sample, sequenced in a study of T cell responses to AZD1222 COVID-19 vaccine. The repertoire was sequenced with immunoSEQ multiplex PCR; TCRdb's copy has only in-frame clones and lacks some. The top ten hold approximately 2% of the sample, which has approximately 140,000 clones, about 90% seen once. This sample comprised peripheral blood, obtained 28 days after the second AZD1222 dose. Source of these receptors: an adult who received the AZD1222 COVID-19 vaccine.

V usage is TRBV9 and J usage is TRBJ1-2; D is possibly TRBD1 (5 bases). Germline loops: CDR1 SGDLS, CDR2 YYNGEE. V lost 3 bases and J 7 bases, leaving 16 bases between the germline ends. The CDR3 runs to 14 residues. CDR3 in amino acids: CASSGGYDGGGYTF. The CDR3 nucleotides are TGTGCCAGCAGCGGAGGGTATGATGGGGGTGGCTACACCTTC.

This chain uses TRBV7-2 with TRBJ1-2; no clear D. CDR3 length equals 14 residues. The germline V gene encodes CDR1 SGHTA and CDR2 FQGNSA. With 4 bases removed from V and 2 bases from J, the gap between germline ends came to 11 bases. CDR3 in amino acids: CASSSDWGNYGYTF. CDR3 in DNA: TGTGCCAGCAGCTCCGACTGGGGAAACTATGGCTACACCTTC.

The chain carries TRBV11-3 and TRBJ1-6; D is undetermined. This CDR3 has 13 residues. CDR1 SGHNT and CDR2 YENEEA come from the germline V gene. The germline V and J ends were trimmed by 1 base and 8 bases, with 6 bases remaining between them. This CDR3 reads CASSLVRDSPLHF. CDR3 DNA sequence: TGTGCCAGCAGCTTAGTTCGGGATTCACCCCTCCACTTT.

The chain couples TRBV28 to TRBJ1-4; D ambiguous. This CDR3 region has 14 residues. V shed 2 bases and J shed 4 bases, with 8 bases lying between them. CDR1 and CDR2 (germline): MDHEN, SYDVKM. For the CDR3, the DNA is TGTGCCAGCAGTTTACGGGTCATTAATGAAAAACTGTTTTTT. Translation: CASSLRVINEKLFF.

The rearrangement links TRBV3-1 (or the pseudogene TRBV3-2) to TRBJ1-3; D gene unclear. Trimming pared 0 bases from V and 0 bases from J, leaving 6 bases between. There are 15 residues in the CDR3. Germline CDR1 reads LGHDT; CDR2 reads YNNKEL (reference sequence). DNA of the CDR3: TGTGCCAGCAGCCAAGATCCCCGCTCTGGAAACACCATATATTTT. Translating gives CASSQDPRSGNTIYF.

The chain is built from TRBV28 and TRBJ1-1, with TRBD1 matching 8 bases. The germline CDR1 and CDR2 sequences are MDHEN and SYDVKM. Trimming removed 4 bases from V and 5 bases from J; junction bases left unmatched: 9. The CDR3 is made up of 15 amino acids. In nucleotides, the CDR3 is TGTGCCAGCAGTTCCCTCTCAGGGGGCACTACTGAAGCTTTCTTT. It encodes CASSSLSGGTTEAFF.

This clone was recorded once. CDR3 residues: CASRAGAETQYF. The CDR3 DNA follows: TGCGCCAGCAGGGCGGGGGCTGAGACCCAGTACTTC. The chain couples TRBV5-1 to TRBJ2-5; the D gene is possibly TRBD2 (7 bases). The CDR3 is made up of 12 amino acids. The germline V gene has CDR1 SGHRS and CDR2 YFSETQ. Trimming cost V 5 bases and J 5 bases, with 10 bases left between them.

The DNA for the CDR3 is TGCAGTGCTAGTCGACAGGGGCTGACTGAAGCTTTCTTT. Protein product: CSASRQGLTEAFF. The chain uses TRBV20-1 and TRBJ1-1; 8 bases line up with TRBD1. Per germline, CDR1 DFQATT and CDR2 SNEGSKA (reference sequence). Trimming took 3 bases from V and 5 from J; bases not matched to a gene: 5. The CDR3 extends over 13 amino acids.

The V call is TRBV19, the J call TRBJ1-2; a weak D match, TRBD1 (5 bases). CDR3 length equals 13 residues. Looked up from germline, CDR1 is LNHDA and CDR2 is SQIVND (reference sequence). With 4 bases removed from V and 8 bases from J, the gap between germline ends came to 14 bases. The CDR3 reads CASSRGPFLGYTF. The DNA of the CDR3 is TGTGCCAGTAGTAGGGGACCGTTCCTGGGCTACACCTTC.

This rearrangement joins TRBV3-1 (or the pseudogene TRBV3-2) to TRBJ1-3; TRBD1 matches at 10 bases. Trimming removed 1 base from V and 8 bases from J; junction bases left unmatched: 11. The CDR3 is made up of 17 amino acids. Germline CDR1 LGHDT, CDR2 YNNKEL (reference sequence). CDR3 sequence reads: CASSQGDRGSSRDTIYF. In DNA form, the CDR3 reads TGTGCCAGCAGCCAAGGGGACAGGGGATCCTCGAGGGACACCATATATTTT.

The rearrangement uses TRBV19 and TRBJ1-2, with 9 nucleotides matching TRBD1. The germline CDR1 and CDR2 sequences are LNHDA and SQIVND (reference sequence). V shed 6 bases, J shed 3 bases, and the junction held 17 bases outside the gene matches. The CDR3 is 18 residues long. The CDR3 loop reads CASRGSGQGVRAYYGYTF. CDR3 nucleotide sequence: TGTGCCAGTAGGGGATCGGGACAGGGCGTTAGAGCATACTATGGCTACACCTTC.